The clone carrying this T cell receptor (beta chain) was observed at least ten times. Its antigen is not known. The sample comes from a study of T cells in Graves' hyperthyroidism and ophthalmopathy. At the level of the study: Initial diagnosis, before any treatment, was when peripheral blood was collected.

Germline trimming cut 4 bases from V and 5 bases from J; bases unmatched to any gene: 5. The CDR3 runs 15 residues. The V gene's germline CDR1 is MNHEY and CDR2 SMNVEV (reference sequence). The CDR3 regions of TCR beta were amplified from RNA transcripts. Carried out on the TCR CDR3, a first-round RT-PCR used the HTBI primer set. TCRdb re-called the multiplex PCR reads through MiXCR, storing one row per CDR3 protein. Of 350,000 to 450,000 distinct CDR3 sequences in the sample, about a sixth were seen once. Study-level points and caveats: Most clonotypes expanded in thyroid above 0.001 were likewise present in blood. A median about 7 months before onset, the model predicted ophthalmopathy.

Sequenced material: blood. The chain combines TRBV27 with TRBJ2-7; 13 positions agree with TRBD2. This clonotype originated in a woman between 25 and 40 years old with Graves' hyperthyroidism that later progressed to Graves' ophthalmopathy. CDR3 protein: CASSSRTSGSHEQYF. The DNA of the CDR3 is TGTGCCAGCAGTTCCCGGACTAGCGGGAGCCACGAGCAGTACTTC.